What follows are 16 T cell receptor beta chains derived from one specimen sequenced in a study of technical replicates of blood from a handful of donors. Sequencing used immunoSEQ multiplex PCR; TCRdb keeps in-frame clones, though not all of them. The sample includes roughly 62,000 clones, over 85% of them seen just once. Sequencing was performed on PBMCs. These receptors were collected from a human donor in good health. Some clones in this sample may be carry-over from other donors' samples.

This clone turned up a few times. This chain connects TRBV9 to TRBJ1-4; D remains ambiguous. V lost 0 bases to trimming and J lost 4 bases, with 10 bases between them. Germline values: CDR1 SGDLS, CDR2 YYNGEE. The CDR3 is made up of 15 amino acids. The CDR3 loop is CASSVDGNFNEKLFF. The CDR3 DNA is TGTGCCAGCAGCGTAGACGGGAATTTTAATGAAAAACTGTTTTTT.

The CDR3 DNA is TGTGCCTGGAATAGACAGGCTTCTGGGGAGACCCAGTACTTC. Protein: CAWNRQASGETQYF. The V gene is TRBV30, the J gene TRBJ2-5; a possible D gene is TRBD1 (6 bases). The CDR3 sequence is 14 residues long. Germline values: CDR1 GTSNPN, CDR2 SVGIG (reference sequence). The V end lost 4 bases, the J end lost 5 bases, and 17 bases lay between the germline ends.

The rearrangement joins TRBV19 to TRBJ2-3; a weak D match, TRBD2 (6 bases). This CDR3 comprises 14 residues. The germline V and J ends were trimmed by 7 bases and 0 bases, with 11 bases remaining between them. Per the germline V gene, CDR1 is LNHDA and CDR2 is SQIVND (reference sequence). The CDR3 coding sequence is TGTGCCAGTAAACCGGGGGTAAGCACAGATACGCAGTATTTT. Translating gives CASKPGVSTDTQYF.

The V call is TRBV5-1, the J call TRBJ1-5, with 8 bases that match TRBD1. After removal of 4 bases from V and 0 bases from J, the junction contained 3 bases not matched to a gene. Germline CDR1 is SGHRS and CDR2 is YFSETQ. CDR3 length: 15 residues. The CDR3 sequence is CASSRTGNSNQPQHF. CDR3 sequence (DNA): TGCGCCAGCAGCCGGACAGGGAATAGCAATCAGCCCCAGCATTTT.

This clone has a single count. The V and J genes are TRBV6-1 and TRBJ2-7; the match to TRBD2 covers 8 bases. The CDR3 has 14 amino acids. Germline V gives CDR1 MNHNS, CDR2 SASEGT. The V segment lost 7 bases and the J segment 2 bases; nucleotides outside the gene matches: 7. Here the CDR3 reads CASTSGGNPYEQYF. The CDR3 DNA follows: TGTGCCAGCACCTCGGGGGGGAACCCCTACGAGCAGTACTTC.

This clone came up once. The CDR3 loop is CASSSVPRGTQYF. CDR3 nucleotides: TGTGCCAGCAGTTCGGTGCCCCGTGGGACCCAGTACTTC. The chain combines TRBV6-5 with TRBJ2-5; the D is unclear. Germline loops: CDR1 MNHEY, CDR2 SVGAGI. The V and J ends lost 4 bases and 7 bases respectively, with 13 bases between them. The CDR3 extends over 13 amino acids.

J is TRBJ2-5 and V is TRBV4-3; D ambiguous. The CDR3 spans 16 residues. CDR1 is LGHNA and CDR2 is YSLEER in the germline V gene. Trimming took 1 base from V and 0 from J, leaving 12 bases between them. The CDR3 nucleotides read TGCGCCAGCAGCCAAGCAGTGGCCACGTACCAAGAGACCCAGTACTTC. Its protein product is CASSQAVATYQETQYF.

This chain links TRBV7-9 with TRBJ1-1, with D possibly matching TRBD1 (6 bases). The CDR3 runs 14 residues. Trimming took 5 bases from V and 4 from J, leaving 14 bases between them. CDR1 is SEHNR and CDR2 is FQNEAQ in the germline V gene (reference sequence). This CDR3 is CASSKGGVGTEAFF. The CDR3 bases are TGTGCCAGCAGCAAAGGGGGGGTGGGCACTGAAGCTTTCTTT.

V usage is TRBV9 and J usage is TRBJ2-3, with 7 positions matching TRBD2. This CDR3 spans 16 amino acids. Germline V lookup: CDR1 SGDLS, CDR2 YYNGEE. Trimming removed 1 base from V and 4 bases from J; junction bases left unmatched: 9. This CDR3 is CASSVTITSDSDTQYF. CDR3 in DNA: TGTGCCAGCAGCGTAACCATCACTAGCGATTCAGATACGCAGTATTTT.

The V gene is TRBV9, the J gene TRBJ2-7; 7 bases fit TRBD2. V shed 0 bases and J 5 bases; nucleotides not matched to a gene: 5. CDR1 is SGDLS, CDR2 YYNGEE, per germline. This CDR3 spans 14 amino acids. The CDR3 loop is CASSVGGRAHEQYF. CDR3 nucleotides: TGTGCCAGCAGCGTAGGAGGGAGGGCCCACGAGCAGTACTTC.

The chain is built from TRBV2 and TRBJ2-1; 13 nucleotides align to TRBD2. Germline V CDR1 and CDR2: SNHLY, FYNNEI. The length of the CDR3 is 13 residues. V dropped 8 bases and J dropped 6; count of bases not matched to a gene: 1. The CDR3 loop reads CASRLAGGNEQFF. CDR3 DNA sequence: TGTGCCAGCCGACTAGCGGGAGGCAATGAGCAGTTCTTC.

The rearrangement uses TRBV27 and TRBJ2-1; the D gene is possibly TRBD2 (5 bases). Germline V gene lookup returns CDR1 MNHEY and CDR2 SMNVEV (reference sequence). Trimming took 5 bases from V and 5 from J, leaving 13 bases between them. The CDR3 is made up of 14 amino acids. The CDR3 DNA reads as TGTGCCAGCAGTCAAGGACGAGGGAACAATGAGCAGTTCTTC. Translating it yields CASSQGRGNNEQFF.

This clone was counted a single time. V usage is TRBV5-4 and J usage is TRBJ2-2; 11 positions match TRBD1. After removal of 4 bases from V and 5 bases from J, the junction contained 7 bases not matched to a gene. Per the germline V gene, CDR1 is SGHNT and CDR2 is YYREEE (reference sequence). The CDR3 spans 16 residues. CDR3 region: CASSLQDRGRTGELFF. In nucleotides, the CDR3 is TGTGCCAGCAGCCTGCAGGACAGGGGGCGAACCGGGGAGCTGTTTTTT.

V usage is TRBV4-3 and J usage is TRBJ2-7; 8 nucleotides align to TRBD1. Germline CDR1 is LGHNA and CDR2 is YSLEER. V shed 5 bases, J shed 0 bases, and the junction held 6 bases outside the gene matches. The CDR3 covers 15 residues. CDR3 coding DNA: TGCGCCAGCAGCGCCCACAGGGGGTCCTCCTACGAGCAGTACTTC. Translating it yields CASSAHRGSSYEQYF.

The J gene is TRBJ2-2, the V gene TRBV7-8; D unresolved. CDR1 SGHVS and CDR2 FQNEAQ come from the germline V gene. The CDR3 is made up of 14 amino acids. V was shortened by 7 bases and J by 0 bases, with 9 bases between the two germline ends. In DNA form, the CDR3 reads TGTGCCAGCATCGCACTCGCGAACACCGGGGAGCTGTTTTTT. It codes for CASIALANTGELFF.

This clone was recorded only once. V usage is TRBV18 and J usage is TRBJ2-5, with 7 bases aligning to TRBD2. The CDR3 has 18 amino acids. V shed 4 bases, J shed 1 base, and the junction held 15 bases outside the gene matches. Germline-derived CDR1 and CDR2 are KGHSH and LQKENI. DNA for the CDR3: TGTGCCAGCTCACTCGGAGAGCGGGGAACCCGGGGCCAAGAGACCCAGTACTTC. Translating gives CASSLGERGTRGQETQYF.